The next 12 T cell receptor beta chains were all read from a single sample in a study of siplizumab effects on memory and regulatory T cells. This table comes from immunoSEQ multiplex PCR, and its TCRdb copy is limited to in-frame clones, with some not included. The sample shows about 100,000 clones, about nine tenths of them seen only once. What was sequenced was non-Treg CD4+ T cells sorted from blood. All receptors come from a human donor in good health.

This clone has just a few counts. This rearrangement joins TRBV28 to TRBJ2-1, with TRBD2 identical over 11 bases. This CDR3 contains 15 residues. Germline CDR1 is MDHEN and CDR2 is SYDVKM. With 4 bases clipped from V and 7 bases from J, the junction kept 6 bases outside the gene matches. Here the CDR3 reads CASSSRLAGRNEQFF. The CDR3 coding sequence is TGTGCCAGCAGTTCCCGACTAGCGGGGAGGAATGAGCAGTTCTTC. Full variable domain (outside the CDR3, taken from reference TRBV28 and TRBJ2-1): DVKVTQSSRYLVKRTGEKVFLECVQDMDHENMFWYRQDPGLGLRLIYFSYDVKMKEKGDIPEGYSVSREKKERFSLILESASTNQTSMYLCASSSRLAGRNEQFFGPGTRLTVL.

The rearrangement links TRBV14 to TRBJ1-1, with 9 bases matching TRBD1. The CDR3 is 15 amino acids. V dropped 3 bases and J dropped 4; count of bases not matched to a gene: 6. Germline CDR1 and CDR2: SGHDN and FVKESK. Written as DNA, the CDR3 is TGTGCCAGCAGCCAGACCCCGACAGGGGGCACTGAAGCTTTCTTT. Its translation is CASSQTPTGGTEAFF.

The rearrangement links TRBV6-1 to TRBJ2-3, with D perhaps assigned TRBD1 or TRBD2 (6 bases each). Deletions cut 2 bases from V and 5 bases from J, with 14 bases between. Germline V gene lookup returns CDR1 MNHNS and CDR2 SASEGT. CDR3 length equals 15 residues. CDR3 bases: TGTGCCAGCAGTGAACAAGACAGGAGGGTAGATACGCAGTATTTT. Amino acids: CASSEQDRRVDTQYF.

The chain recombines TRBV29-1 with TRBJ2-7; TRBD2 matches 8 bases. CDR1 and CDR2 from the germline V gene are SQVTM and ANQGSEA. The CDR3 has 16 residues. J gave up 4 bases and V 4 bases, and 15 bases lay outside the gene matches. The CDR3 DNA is TGCAGCGTTGTCCCCACTAGCGGCAAAACGAAATACGAGCAGTACTTC. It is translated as CSVVPTSGKTKYEQYF.

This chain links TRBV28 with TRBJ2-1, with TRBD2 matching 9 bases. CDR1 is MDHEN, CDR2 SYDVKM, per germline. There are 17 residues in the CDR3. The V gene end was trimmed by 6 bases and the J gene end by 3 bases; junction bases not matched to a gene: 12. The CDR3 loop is CASRTGTSHQSYNEQFF. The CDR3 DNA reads TGTGCCAGCAGGACCGGGACTAGCCACCAGAGCTACAATGAGCAGTTCTTC.

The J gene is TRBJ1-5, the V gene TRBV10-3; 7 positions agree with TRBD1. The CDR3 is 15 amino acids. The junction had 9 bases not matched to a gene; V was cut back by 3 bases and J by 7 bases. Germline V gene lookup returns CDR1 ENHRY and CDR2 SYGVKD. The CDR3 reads CAISDNTQGGQPQHF. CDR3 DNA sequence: TGTGCCATCAGTGATAACACTCAGGGGGGCCAGCCCCAGCATTTT.

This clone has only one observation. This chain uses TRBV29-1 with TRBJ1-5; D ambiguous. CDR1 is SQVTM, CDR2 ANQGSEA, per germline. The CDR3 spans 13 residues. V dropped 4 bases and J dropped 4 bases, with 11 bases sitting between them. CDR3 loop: CSVGRDSNQPQHF. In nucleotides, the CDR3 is TGCAGCGTTGGAAGGGATTCTAATCAGCCCCAGCATTTT.

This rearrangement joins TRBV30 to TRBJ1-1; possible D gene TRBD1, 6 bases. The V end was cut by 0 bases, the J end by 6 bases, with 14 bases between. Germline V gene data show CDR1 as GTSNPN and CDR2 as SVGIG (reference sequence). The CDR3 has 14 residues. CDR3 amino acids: CAWSVGGAYSEAFF. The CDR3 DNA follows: TGTGCCTGGAGTGTGGGGGGGGCTTACTCTGAAGCTTTCTTT.

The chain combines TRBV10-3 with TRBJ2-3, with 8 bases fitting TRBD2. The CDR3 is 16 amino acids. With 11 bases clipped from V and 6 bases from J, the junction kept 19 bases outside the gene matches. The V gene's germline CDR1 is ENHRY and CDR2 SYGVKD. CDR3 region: CASGGESGNPTDTQYF. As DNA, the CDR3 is TGTGCCTCCGGGGGGGAGAGCGGGAACCCGACCGATACGCAGTATTTT.

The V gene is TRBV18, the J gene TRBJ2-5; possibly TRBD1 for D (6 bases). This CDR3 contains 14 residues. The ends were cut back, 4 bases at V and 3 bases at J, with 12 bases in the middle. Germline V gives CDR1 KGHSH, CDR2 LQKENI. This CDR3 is CASSRRDTEETQYF. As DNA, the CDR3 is TGTGCCAGCTCACGCCGGGACACGGAAGAGACCCAGTACTTC. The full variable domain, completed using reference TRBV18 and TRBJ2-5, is NAGVMQNPRHLVRRRGQEARLRCSPMKGHSHVYWYRQLPEEGLKFMVYLQKENIIDESGMPKERFSAEFPKEGPSILRIQQVVRGDSAAYFCASSRRDTEETQYFGPGTRLLVL.

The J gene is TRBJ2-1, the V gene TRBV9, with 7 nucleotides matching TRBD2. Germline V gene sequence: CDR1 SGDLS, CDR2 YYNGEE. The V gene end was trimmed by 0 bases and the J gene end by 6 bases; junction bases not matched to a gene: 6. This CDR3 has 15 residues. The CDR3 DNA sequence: TGTGCCAGCAGCGTAGCGGCGGGAGCCCCCAATGAGCAGTTCTTC. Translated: CASSVAAGAPNEQFF.

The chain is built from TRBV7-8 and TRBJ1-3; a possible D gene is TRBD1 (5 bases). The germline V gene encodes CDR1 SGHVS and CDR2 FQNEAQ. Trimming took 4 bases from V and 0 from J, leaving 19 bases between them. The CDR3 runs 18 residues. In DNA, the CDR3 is TGTGCCAGCAGCTCCAATTTAGGGGCGGCCTACTCTGGAAACACCATATATTTT. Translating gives CASSSNLGAAYSGNTIYF.